This section outlines one T cell receptor beta chain sequence together with its context. What antigen it recognizes has not been identified. No base quality information exists; no much larger clone differs at one position. Each collaborating institution followed its own protocols to collect whole blood in K2EDTA tubes. For TCRbeta analysis, collaborators shipped samples as frozen whole blood, isolated PBMCs, or DNA extracted from either of those sample types. This entry is derived from a study of blood T cell repertoires in COVID-19 (dated by TCRdb to about 2020). Regarding the study in general: Samples from collaborators originated in the United States, Italy and Spain and spanned both the acute and convalescent phases of COVID-19. The prospective study material was composed of cDNA or gDNA derived from T cells, B-cell-depleted T cells, or PBMCs. The dataset comprised deeply sampled blood TCRbeta repertoires from subjects exposed to, actively infected with, or recovered from COVID-19. The repertoires were released in a freely available public database intended as a resource for research on the immune response to SARS-CoV-2. The samples were drawn from two sources: the first 160 participants of the ongoing ImmuneRACE study, and 1,254 subjects contributed by 6 global collaborators. Nearly every sample came with metadata listing a de-identified subject ID, COVID-19 status, age in years and sex. Where available, HLA class I and class II types were obtained from metadata supplied by the sample provider rather than from assay-based typing.

Summary of the overall study and its limitations: The quantity of clinical and demographic metadata differed by source and by participant and was supplied without curation.

Trimming leaves V shorter by 1 base and J shorter by 4 bases, with the junction holding 1 base beyond the gene matches. From a lookup of the germline V gene, CDR1 and CDR2 are MNHNS and SASEGT. Reading from cysteine to phenylalanine, the CDR3 counts 15 amino acids. Only the CDR3 DNA is retained, 45 bases long and in frame from the first base. TCRbeta CDR3 regions were amplified from genomic DNA using the immunoSEQ Assay, a bias-controlled multiplex PCR. As for the original processing: The number of nucleated cells in each sample was estimated from the amplification of reference gene primers within the assay. To quantify the absolute abundance of each unique TCRbeta CDR3 rearrangement, sequence reads were collapsed and filtered. For each sample, productive Simpson clonality was calculated as the square root of Simpson's diversity index over productive rearrangements. TCRdb took this table from immuneACCESS and kept in-frame rearrangements with V and J called. Such tables lack part of the clones; where checked against another copy, unresolved V genes explain under half of the gap, and the rest is unexplained. The V and J calls and the clone size are those of that table, but D and trimming were determined from the DNA. The sample data list about 200,000 clones, and 75% to 85% of these were observed just once. Under 15% of the sample goes to the ten largest clones.

The receptor was isolated from a human donor in a cohort sampled during active COVID-19. Specimen: peripheral blood. Here the chain combines TRBV6-1 and TRBJ2-3; TRBD1 lines up with 11 middle nucleotides. Read as DNA, the sequence is TGTGCCAGCAGTGAAGGGACAGGGGGCGCAGATACGCAGTATTTT. This codes for CASSEGTGGADTQYF.